The next 4 T cell receptor beta chains were all read from a single sample in a study of tumor and adjacent non-tumor tissue in lung cancer. RNA was extracted from bulk tissue without any cell sorting. The normal lung tissue was taken more than 3 cm from the tumor edge. TCRbeta libraries were built with three rounds of nested PCR, modified from ARM-PCR. From the multiplex PCR reads, TCRdb called clonotypes with MiXCR, one entry per CDR3 protein. The top ten hold 19% of the sample, which has over 100,000 distinct CDR3 sequences, 62% seen once. The sequencing input was distant non-tumor lung tissue. Every receptor here comes from a man aged 60-69 years with non-small cell lung cancer.

In this sample, this clonotype turned up many times. The V gene is TRBV10-3, the J gene TRBJ1-6; no firm D call. The V and J ends lost 9 bases and 0 bases respectively, with 6 bases between them. The length of the CDR3 is 13 residues. Germline lookup yields CDR1 ENHRY and CDR2 SYGVKD. The CDR3 DNA reads TGTGCCATGGGCAACTCCTATAATTCACCCCTCCACTTT. Its protein is CAMGNSYNSPLHF.

Details on this clonotype: The germline gene is not matched at one end of the junction; a read error may be the cause. The rearrangement links TRBV12-3 or TRBV12-4 to TRBJ2-5; D may be TRBD1 (5 bases). This CDR3 has 13 amino acids. The CDR3 is CASSRTWGQTQYF. The CDR3 DNA is TGCGCCAGCAGTAGGACATGGGGTCAGACCCAGTACTTC.

CDR3 residues: CASSQDPNSVGSYEQYF. The CDR3 nucleotides are TGCGCCAGCAGCCAAGATCCCAACAGTGTGGGCTCCTACGAGCAGTACTTC. The rearrangement uses TRBV4-3 and TRBJ2-7, with no clear D. This CDR3 spans 17 amino acids. V shed 0 bases and J shed 0 bases, with 15 bases lying between them. Germline assignment: CDR1 LGHNA and CDR2 YSLEER.

As concerns this clonotype: One end of the junction is discordant with germline, which a read error may explain. This chain joins TRBV4-2 and TRBJ2-7; D call uncertain. The CDR3 runs to 15 residues. Germline V gene data show CDR1 as LGHNA and CDR2 as YNFKEQ. In DNA, the CDR3 is TGTGCCGGCAGCCAAGAATCAGTGCCCGGTTACGAGCAGCACTTC. Translating gives CAGSQESVPGYEQHF.